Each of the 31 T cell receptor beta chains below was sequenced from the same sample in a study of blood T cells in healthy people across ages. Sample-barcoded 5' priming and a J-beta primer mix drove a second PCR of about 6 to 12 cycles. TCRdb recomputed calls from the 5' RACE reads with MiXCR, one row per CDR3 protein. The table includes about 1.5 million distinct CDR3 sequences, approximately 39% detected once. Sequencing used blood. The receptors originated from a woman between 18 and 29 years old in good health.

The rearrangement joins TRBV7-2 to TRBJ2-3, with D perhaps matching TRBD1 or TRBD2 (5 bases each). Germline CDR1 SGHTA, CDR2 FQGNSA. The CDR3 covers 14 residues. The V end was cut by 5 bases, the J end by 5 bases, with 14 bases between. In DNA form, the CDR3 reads TGTGCCAGCAGCAGAGGGCAGGGTCAAGATACGCAGTATTTT. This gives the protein CASSRGQGQDTQYF.

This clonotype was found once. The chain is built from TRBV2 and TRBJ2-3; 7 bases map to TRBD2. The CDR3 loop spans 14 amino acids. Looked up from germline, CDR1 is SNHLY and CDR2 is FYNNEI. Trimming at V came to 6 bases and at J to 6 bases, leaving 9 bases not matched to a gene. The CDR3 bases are TGTGCCAGCAGGGGGGGGGAGAGAACCGATACGCAGTATTTT. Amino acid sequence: CASRGGERTDTQYF.

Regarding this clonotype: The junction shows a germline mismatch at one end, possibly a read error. CDR3 coding DNA: TGTGTCAGCAGGGCGAGATCCTACAATGAGCAGTTCTTC. It translates to CVSRARSYNEQFF. This sequence joins TRBV7-9 and TRBJ2-1; perhaps TRBD1 as D (5 bases). CDR1 and CDR2 (germline): SEHNR, FQNEAQ (reference sequence). CDR3 size: 13 residues. The whole variable domain, remainder taken from reference TRBV7-9 and TRBJ2-1, is DTGVSQNPRHKITKRGQNVTFRCDPISEHNRLYWYRQTLGQGPEFLTYFQNEAQLEKSRLLSDRFSAERPKGSFSTLEIQRTEQGDSAMYLCVSRARSYNEQFFGPGTRLTVL.

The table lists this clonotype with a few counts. The CDR3 region has the DNA TGCAGCGTTGAATTGAGTGACAGGGTGACCAATGAGCAGTTCTTC. It encodes CSVELSDRVTNEQFF. The chain employs TRBV29-1 and TRBJ2-1; 7 bases line up with TRBD1. This CDR3 has 15 residues. Germline-derived CDR1 and CDR2 are SQVTM and ANQGSEA. The J segment lost 6 bases and the V segment lost 2 bases, leaving 10 bases of the junction unmatched.

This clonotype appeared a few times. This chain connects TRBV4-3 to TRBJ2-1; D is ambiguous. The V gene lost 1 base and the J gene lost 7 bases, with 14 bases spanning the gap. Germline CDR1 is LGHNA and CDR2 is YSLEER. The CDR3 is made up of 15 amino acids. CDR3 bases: TGCGCCAGCAGCCAAGGTGAACCTGGGATGAATGAGCAGTTCTTC. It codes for CASSQGEPGMNEQFF.

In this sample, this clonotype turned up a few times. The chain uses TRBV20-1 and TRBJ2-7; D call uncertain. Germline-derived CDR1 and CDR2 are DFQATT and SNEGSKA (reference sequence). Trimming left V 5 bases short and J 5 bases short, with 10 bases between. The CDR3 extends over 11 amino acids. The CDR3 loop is CSAPHWNEQYF. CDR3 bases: TGCAGTGCTCCTCATTGGAACGAGCAGTACTTC.

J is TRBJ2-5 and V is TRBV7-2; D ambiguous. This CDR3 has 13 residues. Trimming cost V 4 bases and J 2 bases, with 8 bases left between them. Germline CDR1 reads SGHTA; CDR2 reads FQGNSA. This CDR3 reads CASSSVHQETQYF. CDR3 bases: TGTGCCAGCAGCTCAGTACATCAAGAGACCCAGTACTTC.

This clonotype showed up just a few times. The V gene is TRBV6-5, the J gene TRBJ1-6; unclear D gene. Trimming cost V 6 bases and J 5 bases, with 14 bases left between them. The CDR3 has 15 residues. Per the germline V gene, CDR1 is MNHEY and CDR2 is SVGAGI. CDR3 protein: CASSTWSRNNSPLHF. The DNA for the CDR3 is TGTGCCAGCAGCACCTGGTCGAGGAATAATTCACCCCTCCACTTT.

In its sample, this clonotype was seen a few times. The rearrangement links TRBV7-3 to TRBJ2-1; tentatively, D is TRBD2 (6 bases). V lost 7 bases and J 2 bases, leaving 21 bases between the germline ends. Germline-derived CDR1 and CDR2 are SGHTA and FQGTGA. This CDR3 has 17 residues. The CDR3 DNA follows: TGTGCCAGCATGCTCTACCCCCCCGGGACTGCCTACAATGAGCAGTTCTTC. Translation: CASMLYPPGTAYNEQFF.

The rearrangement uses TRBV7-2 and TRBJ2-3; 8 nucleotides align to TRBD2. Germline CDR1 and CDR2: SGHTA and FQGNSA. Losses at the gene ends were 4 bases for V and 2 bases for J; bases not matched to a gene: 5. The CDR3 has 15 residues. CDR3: CASSWLAGTTDTQYF. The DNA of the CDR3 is TGTGCCAGCAGCTGGTTAGCGGGAACCACAGATACGCAGTATTTT.

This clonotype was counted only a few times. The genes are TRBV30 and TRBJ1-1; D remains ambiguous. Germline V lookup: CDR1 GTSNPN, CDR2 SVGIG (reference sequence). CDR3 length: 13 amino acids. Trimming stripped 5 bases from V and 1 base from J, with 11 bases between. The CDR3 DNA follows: TGTGCCTGGGACCGGGTCGAGAACACTGAAGCTTTCTTT. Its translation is CAWDRVENTEAFF.

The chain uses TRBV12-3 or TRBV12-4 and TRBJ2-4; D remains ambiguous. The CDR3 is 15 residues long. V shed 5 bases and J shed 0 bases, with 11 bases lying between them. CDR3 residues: CASSPNHIAKNIQYF. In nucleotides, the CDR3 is TGTGCCAGCAGTCCGAATCACATAGCCAAAAACATTCAGTACTTC.

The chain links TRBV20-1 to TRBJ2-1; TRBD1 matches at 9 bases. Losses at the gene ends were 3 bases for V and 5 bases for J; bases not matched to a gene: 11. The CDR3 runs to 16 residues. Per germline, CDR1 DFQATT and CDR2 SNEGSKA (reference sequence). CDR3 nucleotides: TGCAGTGCTAGCCCCCCGACAGGGGGGTTTCACAATGAGCAGTTCTTC. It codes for CSASPPTGGFHNEQFF.

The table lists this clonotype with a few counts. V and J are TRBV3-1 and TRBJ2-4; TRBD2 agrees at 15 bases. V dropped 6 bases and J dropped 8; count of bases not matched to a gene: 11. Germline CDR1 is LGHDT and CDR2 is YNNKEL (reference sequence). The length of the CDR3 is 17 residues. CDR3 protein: CASSVLGLAGGYDIQYF. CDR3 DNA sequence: TGTGCCAGCAGTGTTCTGGGACTAGCGGGAGGCTACGACATTCAGTACTTC.

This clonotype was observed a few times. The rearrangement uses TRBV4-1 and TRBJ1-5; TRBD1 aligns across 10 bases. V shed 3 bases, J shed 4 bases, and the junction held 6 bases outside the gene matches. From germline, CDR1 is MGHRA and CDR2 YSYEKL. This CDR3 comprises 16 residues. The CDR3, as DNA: TGCGCCAGCAGCCAGGGAGACAGGGGGCTAAATCAGCCCCAGCATTTT. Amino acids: CASSQGDRGLNQPQHF.

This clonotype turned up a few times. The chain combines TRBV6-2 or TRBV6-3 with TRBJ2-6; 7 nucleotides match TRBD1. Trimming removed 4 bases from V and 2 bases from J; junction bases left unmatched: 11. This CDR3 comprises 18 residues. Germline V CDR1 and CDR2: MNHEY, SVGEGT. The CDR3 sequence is CASSFTPGQKTGANVLTF. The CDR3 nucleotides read TGTGCCAGCAGTTTTACACCGGGACAGAAGACTGGGGCCAACGTCCTGACTTTC.

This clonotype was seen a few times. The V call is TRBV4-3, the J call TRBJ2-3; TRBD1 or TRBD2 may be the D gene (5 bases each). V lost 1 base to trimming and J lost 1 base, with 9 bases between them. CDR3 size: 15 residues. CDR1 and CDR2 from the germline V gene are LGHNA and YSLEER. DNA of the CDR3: TGCGCCAGCAGCCAAGCTATGGGACGCACAGATACGCAGTATTTT. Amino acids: CASSQAMGRTDTQYF.

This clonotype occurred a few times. The CDR3 nucleotides read TGTGCCACCAGTGATCGGGAGAATTTCATGAATGAGCAGTTCTTC. It encodes CATSDRENFMNEQFF. The J gene is TRBJ2-1, the V gene TRBV24-1; perhaps TRBD2 as D (6 bases). Looked up from germline, CDR1 is KGHDR and CDR2 is SFDVKD. Trimming shortened V by 3 bases and J by 7 bases, and 15 bases separated the two germline ends. The CDR3 runs to 15 residues.

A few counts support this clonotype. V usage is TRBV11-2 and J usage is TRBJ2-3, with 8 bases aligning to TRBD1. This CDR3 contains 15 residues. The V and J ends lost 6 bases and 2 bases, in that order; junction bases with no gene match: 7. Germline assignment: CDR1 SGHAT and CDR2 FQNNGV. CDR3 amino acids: CASRGQEFFTDTQYF. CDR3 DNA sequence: TGTGCCAGCAGGGGACAGGAGTTTTTCACAGATACGCAGTATTTT.

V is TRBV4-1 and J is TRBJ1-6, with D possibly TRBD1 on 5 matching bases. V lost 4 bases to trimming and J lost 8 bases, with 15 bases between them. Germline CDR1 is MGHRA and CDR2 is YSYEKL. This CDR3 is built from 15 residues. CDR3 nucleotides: TGCGCCAGCAGCCGGAAAGACGTAGGGGATTCACCCCTCCACTTT. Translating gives CASSRKDVGDSPLHF.

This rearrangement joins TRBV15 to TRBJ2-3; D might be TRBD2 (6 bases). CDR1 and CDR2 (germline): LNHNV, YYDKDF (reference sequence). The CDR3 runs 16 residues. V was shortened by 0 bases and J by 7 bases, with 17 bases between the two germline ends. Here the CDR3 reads CATSRDTRGPGHTQYF. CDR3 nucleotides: TGTGCCACCAGCAGAGATACGCGGGGCCCAGGCCATACGCAGTATTTT.

The CDR3 region has the DNA TGTGCCAGCAGGGAACAGGGTGTGGGTGAGCAGTTCTTC. Protein sequence: CASREQGVGEQFF. The V call is TRBV12-3 or TRBV12-4, the J call TRBJ2-1, with D possibly TRBD1 on 6 matching bases. With 6 bases removed from V and 9 bases from J, the gap between germline ends came to 15 bases. The CDR3 totals 13 residues.

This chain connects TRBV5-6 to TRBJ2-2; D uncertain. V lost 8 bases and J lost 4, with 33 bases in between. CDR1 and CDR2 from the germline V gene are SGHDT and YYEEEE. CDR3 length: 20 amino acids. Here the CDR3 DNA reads TGTGCCAGTAAAAGGGCTGCCTCATCCAGACAAGGAAGGGCCACCGGGGAGCTGTTTTTT. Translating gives CASKRAASSRQGRATGELFF.

The CDR3 loop is CAIGEPATDTQYF. The DNA for the CDR3 is TGTGCCATTGGGGAACCGGCCACAGATACGCAGTATTTT. The chain uses TRBV10-3 and TRBJ2-3, with D hard to call. The V gene lost 9 bases and the J gene lost 2 bases, with 12 bases spanning the gap. Germline V CDR1 and CDR2: ENHRY, SYGVKD. This CDR3 is built from 13 residues.

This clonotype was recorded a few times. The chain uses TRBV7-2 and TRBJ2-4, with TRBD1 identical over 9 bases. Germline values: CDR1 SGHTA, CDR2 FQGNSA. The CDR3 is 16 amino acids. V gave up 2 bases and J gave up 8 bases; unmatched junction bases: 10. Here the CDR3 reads CASSLLGTGRLDIQYF. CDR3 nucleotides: TGTGCCAGCAGCTTACTCGGGACAGGGCGGTTGGACATTCAGTACTTC.

CDR3 residues: CASSQIAEMYEQYF. The CDR3 nucleotides read TGTGCCAGCAGCCAGATAGCGGAGATGTACGAGCAGTACTTC. This rearrangement joins TRBV4-2 to TRBJ2-5; D possibly corresponds to TRBD2 (6 bases). With the DNA end fitting TRBJ2-7 better, the J assignment may be wrong. The CDR3 extends over 14 amino acids. The germline gives CDR1 LGHNA, CDR2 YNFKEQ.

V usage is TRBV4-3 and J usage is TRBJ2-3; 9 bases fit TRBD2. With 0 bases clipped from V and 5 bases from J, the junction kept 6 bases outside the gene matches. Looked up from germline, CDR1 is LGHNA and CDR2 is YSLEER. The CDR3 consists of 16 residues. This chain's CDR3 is CASSQDLREGGDTQYF. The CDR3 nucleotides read TGCGCCAGCAGCCAAGATTTGCGGGAGGGGGGAGATACGCAGTATTTT.

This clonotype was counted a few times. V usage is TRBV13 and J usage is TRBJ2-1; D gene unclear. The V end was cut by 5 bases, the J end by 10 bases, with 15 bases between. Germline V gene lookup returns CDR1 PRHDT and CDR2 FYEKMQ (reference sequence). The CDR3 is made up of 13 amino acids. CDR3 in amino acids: CASSDLPALEQFF. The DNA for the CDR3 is TGTGCCAGCAGCGACCTTCCTGCATTGGAGCAGTTCTTC.

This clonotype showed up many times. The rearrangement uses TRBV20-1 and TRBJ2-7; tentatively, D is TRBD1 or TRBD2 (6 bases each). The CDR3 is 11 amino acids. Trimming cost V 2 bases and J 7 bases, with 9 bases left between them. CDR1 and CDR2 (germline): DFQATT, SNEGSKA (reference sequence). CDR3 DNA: TGCAGTGCTAGACAGGGGAGGGAGCAGTACTTC. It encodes CSARQGREQYF.

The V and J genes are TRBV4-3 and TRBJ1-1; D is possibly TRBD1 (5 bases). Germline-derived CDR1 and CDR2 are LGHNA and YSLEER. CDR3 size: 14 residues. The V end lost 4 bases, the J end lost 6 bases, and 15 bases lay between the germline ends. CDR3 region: CASSREGLFAEAFF. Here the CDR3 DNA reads TGCGCCAGCAGCCGGGAGGGACTCTTCGCTGAAGCTTTCTTT.

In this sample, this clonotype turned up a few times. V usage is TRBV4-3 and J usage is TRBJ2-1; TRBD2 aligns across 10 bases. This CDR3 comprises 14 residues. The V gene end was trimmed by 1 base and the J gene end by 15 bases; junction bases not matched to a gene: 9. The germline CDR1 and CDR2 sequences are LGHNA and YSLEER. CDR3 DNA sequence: TGCGCCAGCAGCCAAGTCGTTAGCGGGAGGAGGCGGTTCTTC. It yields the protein CASSQVVSGRRRFF.